This T cell receptor (beta chain) was retrieved from a study of cytomegalovirus exposure and HLA in healthy donors. The germline CDR1 and CDR2 sequences are GTSNPN and SVGIG (reference sequence). The CDR3 runs 13 residues. V was pared by 0 bases and J by 1 base, with 6 bases between. Amplification used 60 Vbeta primers and 13 Jbeta primers. Sequencing used immunoSEQ multiplex PCR; TCRdb keeps in-frame clones, though not all of them. This table holds 70,000 to 80,000 clones. A remark on this clone: Its antigen remains unidentified.

Study-level points and caveats: For TCR beta chains, V- and J-gene trimming was later linked to a missense DCLRE1C variant. It was reported that TCR beta sequences correctly inferred the HLA-A and HLA-B alleles for most subjects. When presence/absence was analysed, sequencing depth was taken to be roughly uniform across donors.

The receptor was isolated from a man aged 35 to 55 in good health and CMV-seronegative. Sequences were obtained from PBMCs. The chain joins TRBV30 to TRBJ1-1; D is uncertain. The CDR3 bases are TGTGCCTGGAGTGTACGGGGGAACACTGAAGCTTTCTTT. Its protein is CAWSVRGNTEAFF.